The next 32 T cell receptor beta chains were all read from a single sample in a study of T cell responses to AZD1222 COVID-19 vaccine. Produced via immunoSEQ multiplex PCR; TCRdb's table is partial and in-frame only. The sample has roughly 150,000 clones, about 91% seen once. Specimen: peripheral blood, collected on day 0 of AZD1222 vaccination. The origin of the receptors is an adult in good health.

CDR3 sequence: CASSLSGGARGTDTQYF. The CDR3 DNA sequence: TGTGCCAGCAGCTTATCGGGAGGGGCTAGAGGCACAGATACGCAGTATTTT. This chain joins TRBV7-3 and TRBJ2-3; TRBD2 aligns across 8 bases. Germline V gene sequence: CDR1 SGHTA, CDR2 FQGTGA. The CDR3 spans 17 residues. After removal of 2 bases from V and 1 base from J, the junction contained 8 bases not matched to a gene.

The chain employs TRBV4-1 and TRBJ1-5; TRBD1 matches at 8 bases. The CDR3 runs to 15 residues. Germline V gene data show CDR1 as MGHRA and CDR2 as YSYEKL. V shed 6 bases and J 4 bases; nucleotides not matched to a gene: 8. As DNA, the CDR3 is TGCGCCAGCAGTGCCTCCGGGACAGGTAATCAGCCCCAGCATTTT. It translates to CASSASGTGNQPQHF.

The chain joins TRBV24-1 to TRBJ2-1, with 12 bases matching TRBD2. Germline V CDR1 and CDR2: KGHDR, SFDVKD. The CDR3 is 14 amino acids. After removal of 4 bases from V and 12 bases from J, the junction contained 6 bases not matched to a gene. CDR3 in amino acids: CATSDATSGGSQFF. The CDR3 coding sequence is TGTGCCACCAGTGACGCGACTAGCGGGGGATCGCAGTTCTTC.

The V gene is TRBV10-3, the J gene TRBJ2-1; the D is unclear. V was shortened by 6 bases and J by 2 bases, with 11 bases between the two germline ends. The CDR3 is made up of 14 amino acids. Germline V gene data show CDR1 as ENHRY and CDR2 as SYGVKD. In nucleotides, the CDR3 is TGTGCCATCAGAACACAGAGAGCCTACAATGAGCAGTTCTTC. It encodes CAIRTQRAYNEQFF.

J is TRBJ1-2 and V is TRBV30; possibly TRBD1 for D (6 bases). The CDR3 loop spans 12 amino acids. V lost 4 bases to trimming and J lost 8 bases, with 14 bases between them. Germline V gene lookup returns CDR1 GTSNPN and CDR2 SVGIG (reference sequence). CDR3 sequence reads: CAWTQQGGGYTF. In DNA form, the CDR3 reads TGTGCCTGGACGCAACAGGGCGGAGGCTACACCTTC.

V gene TRBV5-6 combines with J gene TRBJ2-7; D call uncertain. The CDR3 extends over 14 amino acids. Germline CDR1 SGHDT, CDR2 YYEEEE. Trimming pared 1 base from V and 2 bases from J, leaving 10 bases between. In nucleotides, the CDR3 is TGTGCCAGCAGCTTGATCCGCGGACCCTACGAGCAGTACTTC. Translated: CASSLIRGPYEQYF.

The rearrangement uses TRBV7-6 and TRBJ2-1; D uncertain. From germline, CDR1 is SGHVS and CDR2 FNYEAQ. V gave up 0 bases and J gave up 6 bases, with 9 bases separating them. There are 14 residues in the CDR3. CDR3 nucleotides: TGTGCCAGCAGCTTAGCGGGCCTAACCAATGAGCAGTTCTTC. This gives the protein CASSLAGLTNEQFF. The full variable domain, with the rest looked up from reference TRBV7-6 and TRBJ2-1, is GAGVSQSPRYKVTKRGQDVALRCDPISGHVSLYWYRQALGQGPEFLTYFNYEAQQDKSGLPNDRFSAERPEGSISTLTIQRTEQRDSAMYRCASSLAGLTNEQFFGPGTRLTVL.

This chain joins TRBV7-9 and TRBJ1-3; the match to TRBD1 covers 10 bases. The CDR3 is 15 amino acids. CDR1 SEHNR and CDR2 FQNEAQ come from the germline V gene (reference sequence). Trimming took 3 bases from V and 6 from J; bases not matched to a gene: 5. The CDR3 nucleotides are TGTGCCAGCAGCTTCGGACAGGGGGGGAAAAACACCATATATTTT. This encodes CASSFGQGGKNTIYF.

The chain uses TRBV19 and TRBJ1-3; no clear D gene. This CDR3 is 12 amino acids long. Per germline, CDR1 LNHDA and CDR2 SQIVND (reference sequence). The CDR3 is CAARASGNTIYF. The CDR3 DNA is TGTGCAGCACGGGCCTCTGGAAACACCATATATTTT.

The chain combines TRBV2 with TRBJ2-7, with TRBD1 matching 7 bases. The CDR3 runs 13 residues. CDR1 and CDR2 from the germline V gene are SNHLY and FYNNEI. The V segment lost 8 bases and the J segment 2 bases; nucleotides outside the gene matches: 6. The CDR3: CASVRDSAYEQYF. DNA of the CDR3: TGTGCCAGCGTCCGGGACAGTGCCTACGAGCAGTACTTC.

The chain recombines TRBV9 with TRBJ2-5; D remains ambiguous. The CDR3 is made up of 14 amino acids. Germline CDR1 is SGDLS and CDR2 is YYNGEE. V was pared by 0 bases and J by 3 bases, with 9 bases between. This chain's CDR3 is CASSVGGGKETQYF. CDR3 bases: TGTGCCAGCAGCGTAGGTGGTGGTAAAGAGACCCAGTACTTC.

The chain recombines TRBV28 with TRBJ2-1; no reliable D call. Trimming took 7 bases from V and 7 from J, leaving 14 bases between them. The CDR3 totals 13 residues. The V gene's germline CDR1 is MDHEN and CDR2 SYDVKM. CDR3 protein: CASTRPTENEQFF. CDR3 sequence (DNA): TGTGCCAGCACCCGACCCACGGAGAATGAGCAGTTCTTC. Looking up the rest from reference TRBV28 and TRBJ2-1 gives the full variable domain: DVKVTQSSRYLVKRTGEKVFLECVQDMDHENMFWYRQDPGLGLRLIYFSYDVKMKEKGDIPEGYSVSREKKERFSLILESASTNQTSMYLCASTRPTENEQFFGPGTRLTVL.

The chain combines TRBV2 with TRBJ2-7; 8 nucleotides line up with TRBD2. The CDR3 covers 13 residues. Germline-derived CDR1 and CDR2 are SNHLY and FYNNEI. With 5 bases clipped from V and 4 bases from J, the junction kept 4 bases outside the gene matches. CDR3 sequence: CASSTGGVYEQYF. The CDR3 DNA sequence: TGTGCCAGCAGTACGGGAGGGGTATACGAGCAGTACTTC. The full variable domain, completed using reference TRBV2 and TRBJ2-7, is EPEVTQTPSHQVTQMGQEVILRCVPISNHLYFYWYRQILGQKVEFLVSFYNNEISEKSEIFDDQFSVERPDGSNFTLKIRSTKLEDSAMYFCASSTGGVYEQYFGPGTRLTVT.

The chain combines TRBV6-5 with TRBJ2-7, with 8 bases lining up with TRBD1. After removal of 8 bases from V and 6 bases from J, the junction contained 3 bases not matched to a gene. Germline V gene sequence: CDR1 MNHEY, CDR2 SVGAGI. This CDR3 region has 11 residues. CDR3 residues: CASQGASEQYF. The CDR3 coding sequence is TGTGCCAGCCAGGGGGCTTCCGAGCAGTACTTC.

J is TRBJ2-1 and V is TRBV18; D may match TRBD1 or TRBD2 (5 bases each). Deletions cut 3 bases from V and 4 bases from J, with 13 bases between. Germline V gene data show CDR1 as KGHSH and CDR2 as LQKENI. The length of the CDR3 is 15 residues. The DNA of the CDR3 is TGTGCCAGCTCACCCTATCGGGACGGGTACAATGAGCAGTTCTTC. Translating gives CASSPYRDGYNEQFF.

The chain carries TRBV27 and TRBJ2-3; D possibly matches TRBD1 or TRBD2 (7 bases each). CDR1 MNHEY and CDR2 SMNVEV come from the germline V gene (reference sequence). Trimming pared 5 bases from V and 5 bases from J, leaving 17 bases between. CDR3 length: 15 residues. The chain's CDR3 is CASSRPQGRGDTQYF. Here the CDR3 DNA reads TGTGCCAGCAGTCGACCACAGGGGAGGGGAGATACGCAGTATTTT.

This chain joins TRBV29-1 and TRBJ2-5, with D tentatively TRBD1 (5 bases). V gave up 5 bases and J gave up 5 bases, with 12 bases separating them. CDR3 length equals 12 residues. The germline CDR1 and CDR2 sequences are SQVTM and ANQGSEA. Here the CDR3 DNA reads TGCAGCGTTTTAGGGGTAGGGGAGACCCAGTACTTC. Translation gives CSVLGVGETQYF.

The rearrangement uses TRBV6-2 or TRBV6-3 and TRBJ1-4; 9 bases are shared with TRBD1. Germline loops: CDR1 MNHEY, CDR2 SVGEGT. V shed 6 bases and J 5 bases; nucleotides not matched to a gene: 4. The CDR3 sequence is 14 residues long. The CDR3 sequence: CASSMDRGNEKLFF. The DNA of the CDR3 is TGTGCCAGCAGCATGGACAGGGGAAATGAAAAACTGTTTTTT.

DNA for the CDR3: TGTGCCAGCAGCGCGGGAGGGGGCTACAAAGGTAATGAGCAGTTCTTC. This translates into CASSAGGGYKGNEQFF. V usage is TRBV13 and J usage is TRBJ2-1; 9 bases match TRBD2. This CDR3 has 16 residues. Germline CDR1 reads PRHDT; CDR2 reads FYEKMQ (reference sequence). The J segment lost 7 bases and the V segment lost 5 bases, leaving 12 bases of the junction unmatched.

The chain has TRBV6-2 or TRBV6-3 and TRBJ2-7, with 8 bases identical to TRBD2. V trimming: 3 bases; J trimming: 3 bases; junction bases outside the gene matches: 4. The CDR3 loop spans 14 amino acids. In germline, CDR1 is MNHEY, CDR2 SVGEGT. The CDR3 DNA reads TGTGCCAGCAGTTATCTCGGGACTAGCTACGAGCAGTACTTC. Translated: CASSYLGTSYEQYF.

In DNA form, the CDR3 reads TGTGCCAGCAGCAGACGGGACAGCCTGAACACTGAAGCTTTCTTT. This translates into CASSRRDSLNTEAFF. The V call is TRBV7-9, the J call TRBJ1-1; 7 bases are a match to TRBD1. Germline loops: CDR1 SEHNR, CDR2 FQNEAQ (reference sequence). V lost 5 bases and J lost 0; bases outside the gene matches: 6. This CDR3 contains 15 residues. Looking up the rest from reference TRBV7-9 and TRBJ1-1 gives the full variable domain: DTGVSQNPRHKITKRGQNVTFRCDPISEHNRLYWYRQTLGQGPEFLTYFQNEAQLEKSRLLSDRFSAERPKGSFSTLEIQRTEQGDSAMYLCASSRRDSLNTEAFFGQGTRLTVV.

The gene calls are TRBV27 and TRBJ2-1, with TRBD2 identical over 13 bases. The V gene's germline CDR1 is MNHEY and CDR2 SMNVEV (reference sequence). There are 15 residues in the CDR3. V shed 7 bases, J shed 6 bases, and the junction held 6 bases outside the gene matches. In DNA, the CDR3 is TGTGCCAGCACCATCGGGACTAGCGGGGTCAATGAGCAGTTCTTC. As protein: CASTIGTSGVNEQFF.

The J gene is TRBJ1-6, the V gene TRBV27, with D unresolved. The CDR3 sequence is 13 residues long. Between the trimmed V and J ends, which lost 3 bases and 9 bases, there was a span of 9 bases. The germline V gene encodes CDR1 MNHEY and CDR2 SMNVEV (reference sequence). The CDR3 loop reads CASSFGRTSPLHF. In DNA form, the CDR3 reads TGTGCCAGCAGTTTTGGACGCACTTCACCCCTCCACTTT.

The genes are TRBV29-1 and TRBJ2-7; D may match TRBD1 or TRBD2 (6 bases each). Germline CDR1 is SQVTM and CDR2 is ANQGSEA. The length of the CDR3 is 12 residues. Trimming pared 7 bases from V and 1 base from J, leaving 11 bases between. The chain's CDR3 is CSGRDTSYEQYF. CDR3 coding DNA: TGCAGCGGGCGGGACACGTCCTACGAGCAGTACTTC.

The chain couples TRBV2 to TRBJ1-6; 12 bases match TRBD1. Germline-derived CDR1 and CDR2 are SNHLY and FYNNEI. This CDR3 has 17 residues. The trim removed 4 bases at V and 7 bases at J, leaving 8 bases unmatched. CDR3 sequence reads: CASSGPGQGARNSPLHF. In DNA, the CDR3 is TGTGCCAGCAGTGGTCCGGGACAGGGGGCAAGGAATTCACCCCTCCACTTT.

This clone was detected only once. This chain uses TRBV5-4 with TRBJ2-7; D not certain. The length of the CDR3 is 15 residues. Germline loops: CDR1 SGHNT, CDR2 YYREEE (reference sequence). V lost 0 bases, J lost 5 bases, and 15 bases lay in between. The CDR3 DNA reads TGTGCCAGCAGCTTGGATTCAGTCGTAGGCCACGAGCAGTACTTC. Its translation is CASSLDSVVGHEQYF.

The V call is TRBV6-5, the J call TRBJ1-6; D is unclear. Trimming pared 2 bases from V and 6 bases from J, leaving 11 bases between. Germline V lookup: CDR1 MNHEY, CDR2 SVGAGI. The CDR3 runs 15 residues. In nucleotides, the CDR3 is TGTGCCAGCAGTTACGACCCTGTTAGTAATTCACCCCTCCACTTT. Protein product: CASSYDPVSNSPLHF.

This clone was detected a few times. This chain links TRBV3-1 (or the pseudogene TRBV3-2) with TRBJ2-7, with D hard to call. V was shortened by 2 bases and J by 5 bases, with 10 bases between the two germline ends. Germline loops: CDR1 LGHDT, CDR2 YNNKEL (reference sequence). The CDR3 loop spans 13 amino acids. The CDR3 protein is CASSQIEGNEQYF. For the CDR3, the DNA is TGTGCCAGCAGCCAAATCGAAGGAAACGAGCAGTACTTC.

A single count supports this clone. Written as DNA, the CDR3 is TGTGCCAGCACTGGGGAGGGGTACTATGGCTACACCTTC. Its protein is CASTGEGYYGYTF. The chain combines TRBV28 with TRBJ1-2, with a possible D match to TRBD1 (5 bases). V gave up 7 bases and J gave up 3 bases, with 12 bases separating them. This CDR3 has 13 residues. The germline gives CDR1 MDHEN, CDR2 SYDVKM.

As concerns this clone: One junction end does not reproduce the germline sequence, and a read error may be involved. This rearrangement joins TRBV4-3 to TRBJ1-1; no definite D call. This CDR3 contains 15 residues. Germline V lookup: CDR1 LGHNA, CDR2 YSLEER. The CDR3 DNA reads as TGCGCCAGCAGCCAAGACCGAGGGTTGAAGACTGAAGCTTTCTTT. It codes for CASSQDRGLKTEAFF.

This clone was seen just once. The gene calls are TRBV30 and TRBJ2-7; D is uncertain. CDR3 length: 12 residues. The germline V and J ends were trimmed by 2 bases and 0 bases, with 5 bases remaining between them. Germline V gives CDR1 GTSNPN, CDR2 SVGIG (reference sequence). The chain's CDR3 is CAWSRRSYEQYF. CDR3 DNA sequence: TGTGCCTGGAGTCGGCGCTCCTACGAGCAGTACTTC.

This rearrangement joins TRBV5-6 to TRBJ2-2, with D uncertain. This CDR3 has 12 residues. The germline V gene has CDR1 SGHDT and CDR2 YYEEEE. Trimming pared 2 bases from V and 7 bases from J, leaving 6 bases between. The CDR3 here is CASSLSHGELFF. The CDR3, as DNA: TGTGCCAGCAGCTTATCACACGGGGAGCTGTTTTTT.